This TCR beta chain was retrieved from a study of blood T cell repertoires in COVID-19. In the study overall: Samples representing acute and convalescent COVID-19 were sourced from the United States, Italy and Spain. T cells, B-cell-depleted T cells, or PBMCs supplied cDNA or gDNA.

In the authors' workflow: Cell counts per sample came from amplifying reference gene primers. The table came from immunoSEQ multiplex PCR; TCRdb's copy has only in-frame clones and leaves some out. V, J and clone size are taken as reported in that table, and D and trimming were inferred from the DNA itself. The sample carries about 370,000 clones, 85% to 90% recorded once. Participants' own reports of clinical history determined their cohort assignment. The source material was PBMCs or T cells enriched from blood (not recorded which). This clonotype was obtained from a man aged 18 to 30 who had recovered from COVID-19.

CDR3: CASRDRGGRGYTF. Written as DNA, the CDR3 is TGTGCCAGCAGGGACAGGGGAGGGCGCGGCTACACCTTC. This chain joins TRBV3-1 (or the pseudogene TRBV3-2) and TRBJ1-2; 9 bases are a match to TRBD1. The J segment lost 8 bases and the V segment lost 6 bases, leaving 7 bases of the junction unmatched. CDR3 length equals 13 residues. Germline loops: CDR1 LGHDT, CDR2 YNNKEL (reference sequence).